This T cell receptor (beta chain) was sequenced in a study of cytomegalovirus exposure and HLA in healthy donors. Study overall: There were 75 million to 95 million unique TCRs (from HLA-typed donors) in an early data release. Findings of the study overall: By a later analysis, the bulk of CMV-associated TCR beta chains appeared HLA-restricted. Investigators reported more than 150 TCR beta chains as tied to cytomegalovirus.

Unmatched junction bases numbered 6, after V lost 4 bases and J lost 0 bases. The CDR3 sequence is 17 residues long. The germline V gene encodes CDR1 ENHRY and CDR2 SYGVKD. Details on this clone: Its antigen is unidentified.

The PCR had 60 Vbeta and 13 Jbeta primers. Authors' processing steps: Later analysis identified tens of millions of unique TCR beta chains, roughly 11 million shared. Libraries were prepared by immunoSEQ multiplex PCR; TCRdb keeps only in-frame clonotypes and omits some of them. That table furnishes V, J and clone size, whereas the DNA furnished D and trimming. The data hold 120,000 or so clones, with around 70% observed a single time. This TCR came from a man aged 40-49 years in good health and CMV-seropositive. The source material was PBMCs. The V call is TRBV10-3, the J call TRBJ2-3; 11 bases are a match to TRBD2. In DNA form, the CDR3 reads TGTGCCATCAGTGGACTAGCGGGGAGTTCTAGCACAGATACGCAGTATTTT. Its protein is CAISGLAGSSSTDTQYF.